The 4 T cell receptor beta chains below all came from one sample that was sequenced in a study of T cells after yellow fever vaccination. TCRdb reanalysed the 5' RACE reads using MiXCR and keeps one entry per CDR3 protein. The top ten clones hold roughly an eighth of a sample with just under 600,000 distinct CDR3 sequences, around an eighth of them seen once. The sample here was PBMCs, taken on the day of the yellow fever booster vaccination. The origin of the receptors is a man aged 25 to 40 who received the YFV17D yellow fever vaccine.

The chain links TRBV7-9 to TRBJ2-3; a possible D gene is TRBD1 (6 bases). Germline V CDR1 and CDR2: SEHNR, FQNEAQ (reference sequence). V gave up 6 bases and J gave up 5 bases, with 21 bases separating them. The CDR3 is 16 amino acids. The CDR3 DNA reads as TGTGCCAGCAGTTCCGCCGGGACATGGGATTTAGATACGCAGTATTTT. Protein: CASSSAGTWDLDTQYF.

The CDR3 protein is CASSGPDYNEQFF. The CDR3 DNA reads as TGTGCCAGCAGCGGCCCTGATTACAATGAGCAGTTCTTC. The genes are TRBV5-5 and TRBJ2-1; D is ambiguous. CDR1 SGHKS and CDR2 YYEKEE come from the germline V gene (reference sequence). V was pared by 4 bases and J by 4 bases, with 9 bases between. CDR3 length: 13 amino acids.

This clonotype appeared a few times. The J gene is TRBJ2-1, the V gene TRBV12-3 or TRBV12-4; 12 bases line up with TRBD2. V lost 3 bases, J lost 8 bases, and 5 bases stayed unmatched. This CDR3 spans 15 amino acids. For the CDR3, the DNA is TGTGCCAGCAGTTTGACTAGCGGGAGTGGCGATGAGCAGTTCTTC. Translating gives CASSLTSGSGDEQFF.

The V gene is TRBV19, the J gene TRBJ2-5; D is perhaps TRBD2 (6 bases). CDR3 size: 15 residues. Per germline, CDR1 LNHDA and CDR2 SQIVND (reference sequence). The ends were cut back, 7 bases at V and 5 bases at J, with 20 bases in the middle. The CDR3: CASKKTGRGGETQYF. CDR3 coding DNA: TGTGCCAGTAAAAAGACCGGGAGAGGTGGGGAGACCCAGTACTTC.